The 7 T cell receptor beta chains below were found in one sample sequenced in a study of T cell responses to AZD1222 COVID-19 vaccine. Assay: immunoSEQ multiplex PCR; the TCRdb copy retains only in-frame clones and omits some. There are around 150,000 clones in the sample; about 90% occur only once, and roughly 4.3% lies in the top ten. Sequencing was performed on peripheral blood, taken on day 0 of MenACWY control vaccination. Every receptor here comes from an adult in good health.

The chain recombines TRBV25-1 with TRBJ2-1; 12 bases map to TRBD1. There are 15 residues in the CDR3. J was trimmed by 7 bases and V by 5 bases; bases with no gene match: 6. Germline CDR1 MGHDK, CDR2 SYGVNS. The CDR3 DNA follows: TGTGCCAGCAGTACCGGGACAGGGGGCTTGAATGAGCAGTTCTTC. This encodes CASSTGTGGLNEQFF.

The V gene is TRBV5-1, the J gene TRBJ2-1; the match to TRBD2 covers 9 bases. After removal of 2 bases from V and 8 bases from J, the junction contained 17 bases not matched to a gene. The CDR3 contains 18 residues. The germline CDR1 and CDR2 sequences are SGHRS and YFSETQ. The CDR3 DNA reads as TGCGCCAGCAGCTTCTCCCCTAGCGGGATCGTGGTAGGGGATGAGCAGTTCTTC. Translating it yields CASSFSPSGIVVGDEQFF.

The chain links TRBV7-2 to TRBJ1-2; D is unresolved. This CDR3 has 10 amino acids. The germline V and J ends were trimmed by 5 bases and 7 bases, with 5 bases remaining between them. Germline V gives CDR1 SGHTA, CDR2 FQGNSA. CDR3 amino acids: CASSGSGYTF. The CDR3 region has the DNA TGTGCCAGCAGCGGGTCTGGCTACACCTTC.

This clone was seen a few times. V usage is TRBV6-4 and J usage is TRBJ1-1, with D possibly TRBD1 on 6 matching bases. In germline, CDR1 is MRHNA, CDR2 SNTAGT. This CDR3 region has 15 residues. The V end lost 4 bases, the J end lost 4 bases, and 16 bases lay between the germline ends. The CDR3 region has the DNA TGTGCCAGCAGTGCGGGGGGCGCAGGGGCCACTGAAGCTTTCTTT. It encodes CASSAGGAGATEAFF.

V is TRBV29-1 and J is TRBJ1-2, with D possibly being TRBD1 (5 bases). This CDR3 region has 13 residues. Per the germline V gene, CDR1 is SQVTM and CDR2 is ANQGSEA. V lost 7 bases to trimming and J lost 7 bases, with 19 bases between them. The CDR3 is CSGQWGFGGGYTF. The CDR3 DNA follows: TGCAGCGGGCAGTGGGGCTTCGGTGGTGGCTACACCTTC.

The genes are TRBV15 and TRBJ2-5; 9 nucleotides agree with TRBD1. The CDR3 is 13 amino acids. J lost 3 bases, V lost 6 bases, and 2 bases had no gene match. CDR1 is LNHNV, CDR2 YYDKDF, per germline (reference sequence). The CDR3 DNA sequence: TGTGCCACCAGACAGGGGGCGAAAGAGACCCAGTACTTC. Its translation is CATRQGAKETQYF.

The sample holds one count of this clone. The chain is built from TRBV11-2 and TRBJ2-2; unclear D gene. The CDR3 consists of 18 residues. Germline V gene lookup returns CDR1 SGHAT and CDR2 FQNNGV. V lost 5 bases and J lost 3, with 22 bases in between. The CDR3 DNA reads TGTGCCAGCAGCCCCGAGTATGGGTGGAGCTTGGACACCGGGGAGCTGTTTTTT. Residues: CASSPEYGWSLDTGELFF.